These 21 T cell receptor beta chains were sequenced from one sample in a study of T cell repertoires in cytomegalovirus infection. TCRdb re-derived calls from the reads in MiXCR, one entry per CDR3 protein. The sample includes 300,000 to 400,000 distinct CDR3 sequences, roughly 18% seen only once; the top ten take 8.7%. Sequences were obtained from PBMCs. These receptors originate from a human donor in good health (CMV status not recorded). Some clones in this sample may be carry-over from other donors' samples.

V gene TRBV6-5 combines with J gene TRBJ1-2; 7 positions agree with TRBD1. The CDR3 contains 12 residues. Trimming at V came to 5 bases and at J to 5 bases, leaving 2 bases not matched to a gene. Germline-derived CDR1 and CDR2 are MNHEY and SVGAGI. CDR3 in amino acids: CASSKGAYGYTF. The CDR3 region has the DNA TGTGCCAGCAGTAAGGGGGCATATGGCTACACCTTC.

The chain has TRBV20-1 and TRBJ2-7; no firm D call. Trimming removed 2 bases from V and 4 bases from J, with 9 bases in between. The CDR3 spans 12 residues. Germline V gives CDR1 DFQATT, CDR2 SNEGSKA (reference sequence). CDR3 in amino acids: CSARPANYEQYF. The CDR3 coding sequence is TGCAGTGCTAGACCGGCGAATTACGAGCAGTACTTC.

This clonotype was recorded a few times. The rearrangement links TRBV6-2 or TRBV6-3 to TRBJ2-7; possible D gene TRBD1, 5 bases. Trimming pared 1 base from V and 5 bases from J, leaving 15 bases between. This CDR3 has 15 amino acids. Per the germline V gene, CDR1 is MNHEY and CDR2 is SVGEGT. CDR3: CASSYYFAGKDEQYF. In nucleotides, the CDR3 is TGTGCCAGCAGTTACTATTTCGCAGGGAAGGACGAGCAGTACTTC.

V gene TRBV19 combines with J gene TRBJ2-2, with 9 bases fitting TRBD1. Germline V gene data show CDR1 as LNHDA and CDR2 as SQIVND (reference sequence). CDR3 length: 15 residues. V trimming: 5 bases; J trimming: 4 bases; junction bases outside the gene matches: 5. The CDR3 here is CASSWDREVTGELFF. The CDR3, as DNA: TGTGCCAGTAGTTGGGACAGGGAAGTCACCGGGGAGCTGTTTTTT.

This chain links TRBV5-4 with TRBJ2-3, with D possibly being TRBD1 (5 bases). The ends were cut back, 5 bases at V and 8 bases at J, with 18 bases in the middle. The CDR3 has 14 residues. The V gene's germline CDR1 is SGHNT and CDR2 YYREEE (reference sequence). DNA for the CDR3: TGTGCCAGCAGTTCCGACAGTCTTAAGGGTACGCAGTATTTT. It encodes CASSSDSLKGTQYF. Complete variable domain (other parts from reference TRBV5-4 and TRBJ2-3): ETGVTQSPTHLIKTRGQQVTLRCSSQSGHNTVSWYQQALGQGPQFIFQYYREEENGRGNFPPRFSGLQFPNYSSELNVNALELDDSALYLCASSSDSLKGTQYFGPGTRLTVL.

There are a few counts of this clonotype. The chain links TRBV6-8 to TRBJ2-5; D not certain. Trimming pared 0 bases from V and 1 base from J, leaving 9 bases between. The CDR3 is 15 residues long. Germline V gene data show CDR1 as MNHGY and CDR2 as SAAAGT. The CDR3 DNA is TGTGCCAGCAGTTACTCGACGCGCCGCCAAGAGACCCAGTACTTC. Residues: CASSYSTRRQETQYF.

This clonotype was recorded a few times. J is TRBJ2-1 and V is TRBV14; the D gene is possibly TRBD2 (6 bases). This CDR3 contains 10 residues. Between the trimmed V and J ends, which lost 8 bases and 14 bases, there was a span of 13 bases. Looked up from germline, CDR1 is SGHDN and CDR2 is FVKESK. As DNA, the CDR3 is TGTGCCAGCGGAGGGCCTAGTGAGTTCTTC. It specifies CASGGPSEFF.

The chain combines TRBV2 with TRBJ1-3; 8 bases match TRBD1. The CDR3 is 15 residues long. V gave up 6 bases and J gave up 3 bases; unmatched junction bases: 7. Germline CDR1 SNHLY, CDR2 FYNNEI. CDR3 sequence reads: CASSPGQVVGNTIYF. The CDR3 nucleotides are TGTGCCAGCAGCCCGGGACAGGTCGTTGGAAACACCATATATTTT.

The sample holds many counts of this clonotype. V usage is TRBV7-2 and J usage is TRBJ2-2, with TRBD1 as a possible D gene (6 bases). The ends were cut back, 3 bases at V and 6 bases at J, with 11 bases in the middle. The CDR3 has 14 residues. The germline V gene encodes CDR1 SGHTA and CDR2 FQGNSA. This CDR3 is CASSFQGSAGELFF. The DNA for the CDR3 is TGTGCCAGCAGCTTTCAGGGGTCTGCCGGGGAGCTGTTTTTT.

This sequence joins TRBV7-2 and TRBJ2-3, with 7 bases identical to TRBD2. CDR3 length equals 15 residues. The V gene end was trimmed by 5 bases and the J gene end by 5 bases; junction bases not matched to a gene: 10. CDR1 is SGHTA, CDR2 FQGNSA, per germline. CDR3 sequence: CASSPVGGFRDTQYF. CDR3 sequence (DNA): TGTGCCAGCAGCCCAGTGGGGGGGTTTAGAGATACGCAGTATTTT.

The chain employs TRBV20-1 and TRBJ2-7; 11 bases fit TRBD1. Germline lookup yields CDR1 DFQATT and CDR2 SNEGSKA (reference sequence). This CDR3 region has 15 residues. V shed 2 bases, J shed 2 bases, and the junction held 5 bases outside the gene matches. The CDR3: CSARNPGQGAYEQYF. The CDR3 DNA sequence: TGCAGTGCTAGAAACCCGGGACAGGGGGCCTACGAGCAGTACTTC.

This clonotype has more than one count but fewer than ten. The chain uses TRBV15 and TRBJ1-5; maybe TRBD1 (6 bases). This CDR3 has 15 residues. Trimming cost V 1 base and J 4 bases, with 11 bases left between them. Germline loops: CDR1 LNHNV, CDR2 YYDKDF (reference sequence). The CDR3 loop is CATSRGQGLNQPQHF. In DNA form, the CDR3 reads TGTGCCACCAGCAGAGGCCAGGGGCTAAATCAGCCCCAGCATTTT.

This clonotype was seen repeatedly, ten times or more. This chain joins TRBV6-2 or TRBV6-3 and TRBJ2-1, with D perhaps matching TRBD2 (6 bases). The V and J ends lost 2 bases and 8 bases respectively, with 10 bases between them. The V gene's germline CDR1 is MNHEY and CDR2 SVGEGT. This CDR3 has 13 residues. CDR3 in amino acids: CASSYLALYEQFF. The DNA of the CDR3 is TGTGCCAGCAGTTACCTAGCGCTCTATGAGCAGTTCTTC.

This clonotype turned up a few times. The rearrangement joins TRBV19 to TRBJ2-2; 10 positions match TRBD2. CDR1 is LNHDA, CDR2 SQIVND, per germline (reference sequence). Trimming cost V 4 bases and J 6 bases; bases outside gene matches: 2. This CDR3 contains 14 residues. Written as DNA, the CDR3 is TGTGCCAGTAGTAGGACTAGCGGAGCCGGGGAGCTGTTTTTT. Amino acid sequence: CASSRTSGAGELFF.

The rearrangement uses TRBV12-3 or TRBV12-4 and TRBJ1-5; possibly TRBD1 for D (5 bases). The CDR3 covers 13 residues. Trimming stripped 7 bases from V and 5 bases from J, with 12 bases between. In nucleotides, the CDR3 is TGTGCCAGCATGATATGGGGGGATCAGCCCCAGCATTTT. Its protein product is CASMIWGDQPQHF.

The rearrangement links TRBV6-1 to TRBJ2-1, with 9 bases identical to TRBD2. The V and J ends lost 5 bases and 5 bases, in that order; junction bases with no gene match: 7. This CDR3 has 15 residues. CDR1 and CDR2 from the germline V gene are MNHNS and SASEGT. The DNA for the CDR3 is TGTGCCAGCAGTTACTTACGGACTAGCGACAATGAGCAGTTCTTC. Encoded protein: CASSYLRTSDNEQFF.

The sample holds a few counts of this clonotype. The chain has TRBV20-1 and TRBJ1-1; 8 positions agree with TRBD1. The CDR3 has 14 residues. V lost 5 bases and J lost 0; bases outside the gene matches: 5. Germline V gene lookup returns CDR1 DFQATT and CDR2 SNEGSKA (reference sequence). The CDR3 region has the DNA TGCAGTGCTGGGGGACAGGCGTTGAACACTGAAGCTTTCTTT. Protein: CSAGGQALNTEAFF.

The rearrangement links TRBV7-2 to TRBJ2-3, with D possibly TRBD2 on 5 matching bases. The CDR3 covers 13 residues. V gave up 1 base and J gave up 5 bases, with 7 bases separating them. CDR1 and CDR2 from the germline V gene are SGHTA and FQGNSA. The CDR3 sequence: CASSLVLGDTQYF. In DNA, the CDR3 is TGTGCCAGCAGCTTAGTACTAGGAGATACGCAGTATTTT.

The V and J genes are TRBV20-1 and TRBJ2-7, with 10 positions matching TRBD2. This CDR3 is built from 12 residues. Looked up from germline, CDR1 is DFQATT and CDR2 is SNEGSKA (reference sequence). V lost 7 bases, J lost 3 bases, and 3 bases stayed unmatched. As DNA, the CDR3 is TGCAGTGTATCTAGCGGGAGCTACGAGCAGTACTTC. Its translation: CSVSSGSYEQYF.

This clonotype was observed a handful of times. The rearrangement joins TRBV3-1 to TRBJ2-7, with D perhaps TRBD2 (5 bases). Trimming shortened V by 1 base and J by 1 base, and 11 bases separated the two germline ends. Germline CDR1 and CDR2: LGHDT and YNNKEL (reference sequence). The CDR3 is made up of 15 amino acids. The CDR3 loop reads CASSQALAASYEQYF. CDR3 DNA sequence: TGTGCCAGCAGCCAAGCCCTAGCTGCATCCTACGAGCAGTACTTC.

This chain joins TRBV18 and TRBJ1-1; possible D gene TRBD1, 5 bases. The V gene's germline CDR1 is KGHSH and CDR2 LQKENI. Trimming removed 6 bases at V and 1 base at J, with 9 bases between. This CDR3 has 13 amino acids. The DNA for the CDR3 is TGTGCCAGCTCTGACGGACAGAACACTGAAGCTTTCTTT. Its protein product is CASSDGQNTEAFF.